Listed below are T cell receptor beta chains from one sample, sequenced in a study of blood T cell repertoires in COVID-19. The assay was immunoSEQ multiplex PCR, and TCRdb's table has in-frame clones only and misses some. In the table there are 85,000 to 120,000 clones, 87% of which are singletons. Sequencing input: peripheral blood. These TCRs come from a man between 45 and 60 years old with active COVID-19. Each CDR3 is given with its conserved first and last residue. A D gene is named only where the DNA matches it firmly. Size tells how often a clone was seen (once, few, many) or the class of an expanded clone, and some rows leave it out.

CDR3aa: CASSLGGGGYTEAFF
CDR3nt: TGTGCCAGCAGCCTAGGAGGCGGAGGCTACACTGAAGCTTTCTTT
v_gene: TRBV7-9
abundance: .
j_gene: TRBJ1-1
d_gene: .

CDR3aa: CASERQSYNEQFF
CDR3nt: TGTGCCAGCGAACGACAGTCTTACAATGAGCAGTTCTTC
v_gene: TRBV2
abundance: .
j_gene: TRBJ2-1
d_gene: .

CDR3aa: CASKPAGVSYEQYF
CDR3nt: TGTGCCAGCAAGCCGGCAGGGGTTTCCTACGAGCAGTACTTC
v_gene: TRBV5-6
abundance: .
j_gene: TRBJ2-7
d_gene: .

CDR3aa: CASSPQTSITYNEQFF
CDR3nt: TGTGCCAGCTCACCCCAGACTAGTATCACCTACAATGAGCAGTTCTTC
v_gene: TRBV18
abundance: .
j_gene: TRBJ2-1
d_gene: .

CDR3aa: CASSIIAGSTTDTQYF
CDR3nt: TGTGCCAGTAGTATTATCGCGGGGTCGACCACAGATACGCAGTATTTT
v_gene: TRBV19
abundance: .
j_gene: TRBJ2-3
d_gene: .

CDR3aa: CASRLSVDGETQYF
CDR3nt: TGTGCCAGCAGACTTAGCGTTGACGGGGAGACCCAGTACTTC
v_gene: TRBV11-2
abundance: .
j_gene: TRBJ2-5
d_gene: .

CDR3aa: CASSLDGLANTEAFF
CDR3nt: TGTGCCAGCAGCTTAGATGGACTAGCCAACACTGAAGCTTTCTTT
v_gene: TRBV7-9
abundance: once
j_gene: TRBJ1-1
d_gene: .

CDR3aa: CASSWYGSPGANVLTF
CDR3nt: TGTGCCAGCAGTTGGTACGGGTCCCCTGGGGCCAACGTCCTGACTTTC
v_gene: TRBV6-2/TRBV6-3
abundance: .
j_gene: TRBJ2-6
d_gene: .

CDR3aa: CASTQGPSSYNEQFF
CDR3nt: TGTGCCAGCACCCAGGGCCCGAGCTCCTACAATGAGCAGTTCTTC
v_gene: TRBV18
abundance: .
j_gene: TRBJ2-1
d_gene: .

CDR3aa: CASRSNWDRASFRFYEQYF
CDR3nt: TGTGCCAGCAGGTCAAATTGGGACAGGGCATCGTTTAGGTTCTACGAGCAGTACTTC
v_gene: TRBV7-9
abundance: .
j_gene: TRBJ2-7
d_gene: TRBD1

CDR3aa: CASSFLGLAEETQYF
CDR3nt: TGTGCCAGCAGTTTCCTGGGACTAGCGGAGGAGACCCAGTACTTC
v_gene: TRBV6-5
abundance: .
j_gene: TRBJ2-5
d_gene: TRBD2

CDR3aa: CASSQDRGNEKLFF
CDR3nt: TGTGCCAGCAGCCAAGACAGGGGCAATGAAAAACTGTTTTTT
v_gene: TRBV2
abundance: .
j_gene: TRBJ1-4
d_gene: TRBD1

CDR3aa: CASSWPTGNTEAFF
CDR3nt: TGTGCCAGCAGCTGGCCGACAGGGAACACTGAAGCTTTCTTT
v_gene: TRBV5-6
abundance: .
j_gene: TRBJ1-1
d_gene: .

CDR3aa: CASSSRTGRAYGYTF
CDR3nt: TGTGCCAGCAGCTCCCGGACAGGGAGGGCCTATGGCTACACCTTC
v_gene: TRBV13
abundance: .
j_gene: TRBJ1-2
d_gene: TRBD1

CDR3aa: CASSQESGRLAGGQETQYF
CDR3nt: TGTGCCAGCAGCCAAGAGAGCGGTCGATTAGCGGGGGGGCAAGAGACCCAGTACTTC
v_gene: TRBV3-1/TRBV3-2
abundance: .
j_gene: TRBJ2-5
d_gene: TRBD2

CDR3aa: CASSPTDRNQPQHF
CDR3nt: TGTGCCAGCAGCCCGACTGACAGAAATCAGCCCCAGCATTTT
v_gene: TRBV7-8
abundance: .
j_gene: TRBJ1-5
d_gene: .

CDR3aa: CASRITGSFGYTF
CDR3nt: TGTGCCAGCAGAATCACGGGGAGCTTTGGCTACACCTTC
v_gene: TRBV12-3/TRBV12-4
abundance: .
j_gene: TRBJ1-2
d_gene: .

CDR3aa: CASSFAGGQETQYF
CDR3nt: TGCGCCAGCAGCTTCGCGGGGGGACAAGAGACCCAGTACTTC
v_gene: TRBV5-1
abundance: .
j_gene: TRBJ2-5
d_gene: TRBD2

CDR3aa: CASSLLPGTGAPDTQYF
CDR3nt: TGTGCCAGCAGCTTACTGCCCGGGACAGGGGCCCCAGATACGCAGTATTTT
v_gene: TRBV5-5
abundance: once
j_gene: TRBJ2-3
d_gene: TRBD1

CDR3aa: CASSPHRVRAFF
CDR3nt: TGTGCCAGCAGCCCGCACAGGGTTCGAGCTTTCTTT
v_gene: TRBV7-3
abundance: .
j_gene: TRBJ1-1
d_gene: .

CDR3aa: CASSLSASGVNEQFF
CDR3nt: TGTGCCAGCAGCTTATCGGCTAGCGGGGTTAATGAGCAGTTCTTC
v_gene: TRBV7-2
abundance: .
j_gene: TRBJ2-1
d_gene: TRBD2

CDR3aa: CASSSGASRAGELFF
CDR3nt: TGTGCCAGCAGCTCAGGGGCCTCGAGAGCCGGGGAGCTGTTTTTT
v_gene: TRBV11-3
abundance: .
j_gene: TRBJ2-2
d_gene: .

CDR3aa: CAIRASGDGGNTIYF
CDR3nt: TGTGCCATCAGGGCGTCAGGGGACGGTGGAAACACCATATATTTT
v_gene: TRBV10-3
abundance: .
j_gene: TRBJ1-3
d_gene: .

CDR3aa: CASSLWGRGQETQYF
CDR3nt: TGCGCCAGCAGCTTATGGGGGCGCGGGCAAGAGACCCAGTACTTC
v_gene: TRBV5-1
abundance: .
j_gene: TRBJ2-5
d_gene: .

CDR3aa: CASSYGQVNEQFF
CDR3nt: TGTGCCAGCAGCTACGGACAGGTCAATGAGCAGTTCTTC
v_gene: TRBV7-2
abundance: once
j_gene: TRBJ2-1
d_gene: TRBD1

CDR3aa: CASSNFGRGTEAFF
CDR3nt: TGTGCCAGCAGTAATTTCGGCCGAGGCACTGAAGCTTTCTTT
v_gene: TRBV25-1
abundance: .
j_gene: TRBJ1-1
d_gene: .

CDR3aa: CASSYFRENEQFF
CDR3nt: TGTGCCAGCAGTTACTTTCGAGAAAATGAGCAGTTCTTC
v_gene: TRBV2
abundance: .
j_gene: TRBJ2-1
d_gene: .

CDR3aa: CASSVSGGLLYF
CDR3nt: TGTGCCAGCAGTGTCAGCGGGGGGCTTCTTTACTTC
v_gene: TRBV2
abundance: .
j_gene: TRBJ2-5
d_gene: TRBD2